This record looks at one TCR beta chain sequence and its context. Antigen: not known. The data originate from a study of cytomegalovirus exposure and HLA in healthy donors. The study's findings and limits: Certain sequence variants were highly shared and formed a cluster, and this cluster was likely a sequencing artifact. In terms of immune exposure information, only CMV serostatus was available. In a later analysis, several top co-occurrence clusters appeared linked to parvovirus B19, influenza, CMV and Epstein-Barr virus.

PCR primers comprised 60 Vbeta and 13 Jbeta primers. Profiling relied on immunoSEQ multiplex PCR, and the TCRdb table lists in-frame clones only, not all of them. The sample consists of 85,000 to 130,000 clones, roughly 83% of them appearing once. The CDR3 loop spans 14 amino acids. Germline V gene sequence: CDR1 SEHNR, CDR2 FQNEAQ (reference sequence). With 2 bases removed from V and 2 bases from J, the gap between germline ends came to 8 bases. Those who donated were healthy bone marrow donors. The sample taken for sequencing was PBMCs. The chain links TRBV7-9 to TRBJ2-3; weak D call: TRBD2 (5 bases). This TCR was recovered from a female donor in good health and CMV-seropositive. Written as DNA, the CDR3 is TGTGCCAGCAGCTTACGGGAAATCACAGATACGCAGTATTTT. It specifies CASSLREITDTQYF.